The entry below describes one TCR beta chain. Its cognate antigen is unknown. Carried by the TCR beta cDNA libraries were unique molecular identifiers. T cells numbering roughly 0.9 to 10 million yielded cDNA molecules that totaled roughly 500,000. TCRdb recomputed calls from the PCR reads with MiXCR, one row per CDR3 protein. There are fewer than 550,000 distinct CDR3 sequences in the sample; 30% to 40% occur only once, and 5% to 6% lies in the top ten. The length of the CDR3 is 15 residues. The V gene end was trimmed by 8 bases and the J gene end by 5 bases; junction bases not matched to a gene: 9. Per germline, CDR1 SEHNR and CDR2 FQNEAQ (reference sequence). These data are taken from a study of post-analysis software for immune sequencing data. General observations from the study: A handful of TRBV segments were significantly more frequent in patients than in controls. TRBV5-6, TRBV5-1 and TRBV20-1 were among these segments.

The clonotype was recovered from a girl aged 2 to 17 with multiple sclerosis. The sample was blood. V is TRBV7-9 and J is TRBJ1-4, with 9 bases that match TRBD1. CDR3 nucleotides: TGTGCCAGCGAACATTTCGGGACAGGGAATGAAAAACTGTTTTTT. It is translated as CASEHFGTGNEKLFF.